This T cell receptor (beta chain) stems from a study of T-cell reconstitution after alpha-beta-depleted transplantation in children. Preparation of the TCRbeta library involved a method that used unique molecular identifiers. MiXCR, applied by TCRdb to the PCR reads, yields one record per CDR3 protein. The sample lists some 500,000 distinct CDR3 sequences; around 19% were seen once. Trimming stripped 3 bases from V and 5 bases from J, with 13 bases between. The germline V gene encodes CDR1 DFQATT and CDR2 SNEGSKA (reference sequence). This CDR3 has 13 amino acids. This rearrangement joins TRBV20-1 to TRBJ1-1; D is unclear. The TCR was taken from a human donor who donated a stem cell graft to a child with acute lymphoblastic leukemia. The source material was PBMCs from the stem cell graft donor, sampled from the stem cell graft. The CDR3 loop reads CSASWASETEAFF. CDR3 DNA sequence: TGCAGTGCTAGCTGGGCCTCTGAGACTGAAGCTTTCTTT.